This TCR beta chain was sequenced during a study of neurological immune-mediated disorders (dated by TCRdb to the late 2010s). For the wider study: Peripheral blood TCR-beta repertoires from patients with HTLV-I-associated myelopathy (HAM/TSP), patients with multiple sclerosis, and healthy controls were compared in the study using UMI-based sequencing. The cohort included about 70 subjects: around 15 with HAM/TSP, around 34 with multiple sclerosis, and some 20 healthy controls. Alongside PBMC samples, the set of more than 80 TCR-beta libraries contained longitudinal samples, technical triplicates, and paired CD4+ and CD8+ T-cell subsets that had been sorted. What the study reported, not specific to this receptor: TCR clonal expansion was greatest in HAM/TSP patients and smallest in MS patients, who ranked below even healthy controls. No identical CDR3 amino acid sequences were found to be shared among expanded clones across subjects, suggesting that TCR-beta repertoires were private in all groups.

The healthy controls were volunteers from blood banks in Maryland, USA. Libraries from unsorted PBMCs were made from 2 million PBMCs kept in RNAlater at -80 degrees C until RNA extraction. Peripheral blood was subjected to Ficoll-Hypaque density gradient centrifugation to isolate PBMCs, which were then cryopreserved in liquid nitrogen. The table lists this clonotype with a few counts. The target of this receptor is not known. Base qualities are not provided; no much larger clone lies one nucleotide away. cDNA synthesis used template-switch 5'RACE with a primer carrying a 10-nucleotide random unique molecular identifier tagging each TCR transcript. Over 180 million TCR-beta sequences, covering 15-18 subjects, were produced in each sequencing run. Total RNA was extracted with the RNeasy kit. TCR-beta VDJ regions were amplified with primers for the TCR constant region and the 5'RACE anchor, using the KAPA Real-time Library Amplification kit. A first PCR added sample indexes and Illumina adaptors, and a second PCR then raised library yield. After purification with Ampure beads, the TCR product of roughly 650 bp was size-selected on a 2% E-gel SizeSelection system. Before pooling, library quality was assessed on a Bioanalyzer, concentration was determined with Qubit, and library quantification was performed with the Kapa Library Quantification kit. An Illumina HiSeq 2500 was used to sequence the libraries paired-end at 2 x 150 bp. To increase sequence diversity, roughly 25-31% phiX was spiked into each library pool. In the authors' own workflow: Quality-filtered reads were processed with the UMI-based MiGEC pipeline, which removed over 75% of raw TCR sequences during error correction. VDJ genes were aligned to IMGT germline references, and clonotypes were defined by unique CDR3 amino acid sequence plus V-J genes. Clonal expansion, Shannon diversity and CDR3 relatedness were evaluated with VDJtools (CalcPairwiseDistances, ClusterSamples), while phylogenetic trees were built in CLCbio workbench. Clones with at least 8 unique UMIs were defined as expanded, with this threshold being based on coefficient-of-variation modelling across technical triplicates. The public reads were quality trimmed at Q25 with fastp and then assembled into clones with MiXCR by TCRdb, keeping productive beta chains. Every entry covers one CDR3 protein and lists the most common genes and DNA from its rows. The V and J calls come from TCRdb's annotation, not from the publication. Here the sample has some 28,000 distinct CDR3 sequences; about 7% occur a single time. The ten largest clonotypes hold roughly 8.8% of the sample.

The sequenced sample consisted of PBMCs. This receptor was obtained from a woman in her forties or fifties in good health.

The CDR3 loop reads CASKQREYGGELFF. The DNA is as follows: TGTGCCAGCAAACAGCGGGAGTATGGCGGGGAGCTGTTTTTT. This chain joins TRBV7-9 to TRBJ2-2; 8 middle bases align to TRBD2. According to the germline V gene (reference sequence), CDR1 reads SEHNR and CDR2 reads FQNEAQ. Ends trimmed: V by 7 bases, J by 7 bases; bases unmatched to a gene: 8. The CDR3 numbers 14 residues from cysteine through phenylalanine. Just the 42-base CDR3 DNA is kept, in frame starting at base 1.